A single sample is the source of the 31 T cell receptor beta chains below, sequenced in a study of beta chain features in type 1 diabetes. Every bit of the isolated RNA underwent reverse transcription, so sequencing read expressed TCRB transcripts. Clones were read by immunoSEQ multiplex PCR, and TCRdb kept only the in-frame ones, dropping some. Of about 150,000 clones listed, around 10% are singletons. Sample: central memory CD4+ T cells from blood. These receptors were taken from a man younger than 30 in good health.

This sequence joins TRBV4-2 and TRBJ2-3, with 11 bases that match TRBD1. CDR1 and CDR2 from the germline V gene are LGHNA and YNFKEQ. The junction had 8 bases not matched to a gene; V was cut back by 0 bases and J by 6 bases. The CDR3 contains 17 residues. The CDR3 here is CASSQEVWDRGSDTQYF. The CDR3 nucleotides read TGTGCCAGCAGCCAAGAGGTTTGGGACAGGGGGTCTGATACGCAGTATTTT.

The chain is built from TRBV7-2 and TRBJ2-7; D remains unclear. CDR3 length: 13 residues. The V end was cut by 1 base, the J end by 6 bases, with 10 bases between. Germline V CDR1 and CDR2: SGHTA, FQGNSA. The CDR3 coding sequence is TGTGCCAGCAGCTTAGAGTTGCGCCTCGAGCAGTACTTC. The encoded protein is CASSLELRLEQYF.

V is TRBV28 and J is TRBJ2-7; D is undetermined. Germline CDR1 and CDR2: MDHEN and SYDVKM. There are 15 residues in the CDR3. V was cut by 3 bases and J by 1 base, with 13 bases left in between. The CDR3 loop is CASSLPVRRSYEQYF. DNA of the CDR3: TGTGCCAGCAGTTTGCCTGTCAGGAGATCCTACGAGCAGTACTTC.

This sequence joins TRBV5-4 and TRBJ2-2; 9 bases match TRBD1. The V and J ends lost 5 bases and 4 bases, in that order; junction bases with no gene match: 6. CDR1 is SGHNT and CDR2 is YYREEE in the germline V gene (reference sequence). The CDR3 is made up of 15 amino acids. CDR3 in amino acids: CASRKGQGSTGELFF. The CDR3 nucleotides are TGTGCCAGCAGGAAGGGACAGGGAAGCACCGGGGAGCTGTTTTTT.

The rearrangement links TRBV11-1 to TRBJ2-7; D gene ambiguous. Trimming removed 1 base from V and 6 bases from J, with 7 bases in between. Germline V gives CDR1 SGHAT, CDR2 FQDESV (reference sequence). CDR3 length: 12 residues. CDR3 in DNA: TGTGCCAGCAGCTTAGAACTGGGCGAGCAGTACTTC. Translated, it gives CASSLELGEQYF.

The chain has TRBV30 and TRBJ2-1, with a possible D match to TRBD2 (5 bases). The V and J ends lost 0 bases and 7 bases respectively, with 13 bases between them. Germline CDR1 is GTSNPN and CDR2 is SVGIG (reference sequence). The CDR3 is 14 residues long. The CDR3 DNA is TGTGCCTGGAGTGTAGACTACGCGAAGAATGAGCAGTTCTTC. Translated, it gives CAWSVDYAKNEQFF.

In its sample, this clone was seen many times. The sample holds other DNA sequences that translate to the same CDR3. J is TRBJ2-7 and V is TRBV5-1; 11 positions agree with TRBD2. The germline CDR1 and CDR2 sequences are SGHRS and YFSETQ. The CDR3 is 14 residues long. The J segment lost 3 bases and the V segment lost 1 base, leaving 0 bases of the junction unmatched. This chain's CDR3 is CASSLTSGSYEQYF. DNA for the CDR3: TGCGCCAGCAGCTTGACTAGCGGGAGCTACGAGCAGTACTTC.

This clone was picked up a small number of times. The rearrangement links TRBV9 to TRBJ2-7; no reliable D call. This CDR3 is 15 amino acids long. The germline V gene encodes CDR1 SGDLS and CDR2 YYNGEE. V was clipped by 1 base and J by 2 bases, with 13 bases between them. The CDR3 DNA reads TGTGCCAGCAGCGTATCCGACCCGTTTGCCTACGAGCAGTACTTC. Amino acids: CASSVSDPFAYEQYF.

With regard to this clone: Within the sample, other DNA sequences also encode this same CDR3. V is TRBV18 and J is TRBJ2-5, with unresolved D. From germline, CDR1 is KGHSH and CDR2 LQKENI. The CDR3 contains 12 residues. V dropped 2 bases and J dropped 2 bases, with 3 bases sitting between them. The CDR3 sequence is CASSPGQETQYF. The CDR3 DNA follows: TGTGCCAGCTCACCAGGGCAAGAGACCCAGTACTTC.

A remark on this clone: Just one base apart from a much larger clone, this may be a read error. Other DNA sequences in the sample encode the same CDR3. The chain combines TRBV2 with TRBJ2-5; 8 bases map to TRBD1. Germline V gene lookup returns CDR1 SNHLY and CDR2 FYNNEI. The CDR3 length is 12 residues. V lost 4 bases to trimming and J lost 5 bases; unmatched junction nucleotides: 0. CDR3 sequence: CASSGQGETQYF. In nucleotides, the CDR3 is TGTGCCAGCAGTGGACAGGGGGAGACCCAGTACTTC.

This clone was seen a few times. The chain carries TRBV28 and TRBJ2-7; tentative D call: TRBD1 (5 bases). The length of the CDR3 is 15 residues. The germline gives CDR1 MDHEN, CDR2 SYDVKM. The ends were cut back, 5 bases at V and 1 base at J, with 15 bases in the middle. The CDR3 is CASSGQGFLSYEQYF. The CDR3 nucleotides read TGTGCCAGCAGTGGCCAGGGATTCCTATCCTACGAGCAGTACTTC.

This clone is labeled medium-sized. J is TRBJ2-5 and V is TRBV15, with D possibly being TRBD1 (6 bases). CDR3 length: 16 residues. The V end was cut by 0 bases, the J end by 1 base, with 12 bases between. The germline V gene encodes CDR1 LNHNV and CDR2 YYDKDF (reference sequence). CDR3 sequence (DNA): TGTGCCACCAGCAGAGAACTAGGGGACATCCAAGAGACCCAGTACTTC. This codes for CATSRELGDIQETQYF.

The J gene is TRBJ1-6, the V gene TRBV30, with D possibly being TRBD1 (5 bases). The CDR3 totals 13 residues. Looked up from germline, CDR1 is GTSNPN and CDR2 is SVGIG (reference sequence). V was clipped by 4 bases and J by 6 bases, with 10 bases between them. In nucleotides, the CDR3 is TGTGCCTGGACCGGGACGGTTAATTCACCCCTCCACTTT. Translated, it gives CAWTGTVNSPLHF.

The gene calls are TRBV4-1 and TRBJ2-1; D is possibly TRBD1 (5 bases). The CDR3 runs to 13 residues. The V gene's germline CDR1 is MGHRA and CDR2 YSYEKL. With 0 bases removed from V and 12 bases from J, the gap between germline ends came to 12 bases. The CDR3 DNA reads TGCGCCAGCAGCCAAGAGTCCCGTCAGGGGCAGTTCTTC. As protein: CASSQESRQGQFF.

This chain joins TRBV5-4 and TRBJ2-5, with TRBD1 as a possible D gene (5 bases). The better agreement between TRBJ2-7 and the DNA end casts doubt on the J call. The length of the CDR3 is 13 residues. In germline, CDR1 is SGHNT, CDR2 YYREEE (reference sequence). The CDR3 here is CASSPIGAYEQYF. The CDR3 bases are TGTGCCAGCAGCCCCATTGGGGCGTACGAGCAGTACTTC.

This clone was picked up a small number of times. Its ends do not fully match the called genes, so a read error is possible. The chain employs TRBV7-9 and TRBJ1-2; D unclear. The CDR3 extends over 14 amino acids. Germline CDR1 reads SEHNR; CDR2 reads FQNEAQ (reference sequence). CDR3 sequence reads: CASSLEGPQRNFLF. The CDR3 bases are TGTGCCAGCAGCTTAGAGGGCCCACAGCGGAATTTTCTCTTC.

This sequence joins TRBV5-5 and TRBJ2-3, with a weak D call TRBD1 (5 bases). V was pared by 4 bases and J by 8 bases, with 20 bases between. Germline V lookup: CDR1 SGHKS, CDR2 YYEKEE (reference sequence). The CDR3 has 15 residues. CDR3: CASSLDGGAEPTQYF. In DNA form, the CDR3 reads TGTGCCAGCAGCCTCGATGGTGGGGCGGAGCCTACGCAGTATTTT.

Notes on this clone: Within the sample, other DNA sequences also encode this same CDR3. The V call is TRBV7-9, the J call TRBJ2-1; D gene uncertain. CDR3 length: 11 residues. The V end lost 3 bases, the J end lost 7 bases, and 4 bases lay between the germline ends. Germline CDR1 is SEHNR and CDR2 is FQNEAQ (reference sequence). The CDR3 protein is CASSFLNEQFF. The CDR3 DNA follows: TGTGCCAGCAGCTTTCTAAATGAGCAGTTCTTC.

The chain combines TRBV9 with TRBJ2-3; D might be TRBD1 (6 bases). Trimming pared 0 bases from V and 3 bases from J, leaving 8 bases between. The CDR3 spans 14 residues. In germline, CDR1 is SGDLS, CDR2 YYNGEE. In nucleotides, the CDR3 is TGTGCCAGCAGCGTAGAAGGACAGACAGATACGCAGTATTTT. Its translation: CASSVEGQTDTQYF.

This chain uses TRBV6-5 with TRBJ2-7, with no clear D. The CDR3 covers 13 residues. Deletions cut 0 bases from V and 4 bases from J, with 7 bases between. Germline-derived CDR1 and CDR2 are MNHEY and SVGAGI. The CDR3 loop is CASSYSLAYEQYF. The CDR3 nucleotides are TGTGCCAGCAGTTACTCACTGGCTTACGAGCAGTACTTC.

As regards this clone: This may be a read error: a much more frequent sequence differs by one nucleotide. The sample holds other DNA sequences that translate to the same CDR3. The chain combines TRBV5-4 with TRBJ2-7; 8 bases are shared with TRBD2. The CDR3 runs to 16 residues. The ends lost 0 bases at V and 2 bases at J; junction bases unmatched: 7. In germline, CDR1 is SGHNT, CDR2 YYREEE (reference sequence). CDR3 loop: CASSLGTGTSAYEQYF. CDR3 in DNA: TGTGCCAGCAGCTTGGGGACCGGGACTAGTGCCTACGAGCAGTACTTC.

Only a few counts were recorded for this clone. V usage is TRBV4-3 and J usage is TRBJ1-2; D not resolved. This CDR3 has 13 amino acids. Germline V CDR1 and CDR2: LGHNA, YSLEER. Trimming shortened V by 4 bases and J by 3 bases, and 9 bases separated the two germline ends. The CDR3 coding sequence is TGCGCCAGCAGCCTAGCAAGGGACTATGGCTACACCTTC. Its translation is CASSLARDYGYTF.

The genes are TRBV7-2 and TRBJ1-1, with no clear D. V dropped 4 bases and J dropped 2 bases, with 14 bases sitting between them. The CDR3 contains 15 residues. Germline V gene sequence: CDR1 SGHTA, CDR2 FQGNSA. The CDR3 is CASSYPAPTNTEAFF. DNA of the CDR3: TGTGCCAGCAGCTATCCAGCCCCTACTAACACTGAAGCTTTCTTT.

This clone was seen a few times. CDR3 coding DNA: TGTGCCAGTATCCGGGACAGTAGTAACACTGAAGCTTTCTTT. Its protein product is CASIRDSSNTEAFF. The chain employs TRBV19 and TRBJ1-1; the match to TRBD1 covers 7 bases. V gave up 7 bases and J gave up 2 bases; unmatched junction bases: 7. Germline-derived CDR1 and CDR2 are LNHDA and SQIVND (reference sequence). The CDR3 sequence is 14 residues long.

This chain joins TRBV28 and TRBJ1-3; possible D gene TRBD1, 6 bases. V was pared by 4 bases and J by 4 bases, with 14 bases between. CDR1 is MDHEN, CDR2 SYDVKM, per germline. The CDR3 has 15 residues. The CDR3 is CASSSTTGWGNTIYF. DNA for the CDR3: TGTGCCAGCAGTTCGACTACAGGGTGGGGAAACACCATATATTTT.

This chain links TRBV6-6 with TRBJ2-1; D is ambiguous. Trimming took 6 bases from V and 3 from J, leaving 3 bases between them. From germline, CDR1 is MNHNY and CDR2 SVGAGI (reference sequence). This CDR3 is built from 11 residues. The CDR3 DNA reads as TGTGCCAGCAGCAACTACAATGAGCAGTTCTTC. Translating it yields CASSNYNEQFF.

The CDR3: CASHPTGNTEAFF. CDR3 in DNA: TGTGCCAGCCACCCGACAGGGAACACTGAAGCTTTCTTT. The chain is built from TRBV19 and TRBJ1-1, with a weak D call TRBD1 (6 bases). This CDR3 is built from 13 residues. Germline values: CDR1 LNHDA, CDR2 SQIVND (reference sequence). With 9 bases removed from V and 1 base from J, the gap between germline ends came to 12 bases.

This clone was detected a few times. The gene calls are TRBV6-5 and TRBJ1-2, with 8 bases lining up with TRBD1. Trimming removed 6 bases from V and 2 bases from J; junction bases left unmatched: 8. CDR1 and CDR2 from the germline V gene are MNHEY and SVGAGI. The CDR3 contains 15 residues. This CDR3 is CASSISGTGNYGYTF. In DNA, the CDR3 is TGTGCCAGCAGCATATCCGGGACAGGCAACTATGGCTACACCTTC.

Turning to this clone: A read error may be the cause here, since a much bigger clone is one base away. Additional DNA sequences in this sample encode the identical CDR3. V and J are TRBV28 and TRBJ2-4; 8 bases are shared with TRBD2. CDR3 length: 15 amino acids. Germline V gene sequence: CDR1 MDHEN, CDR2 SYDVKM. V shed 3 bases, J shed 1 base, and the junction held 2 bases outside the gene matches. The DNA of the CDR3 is TGTGCCAGCAGTTTTTCGGGAGGGGCCAAAAACATTCAGTACTTC. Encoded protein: CASSFSGGAKNIQYF.

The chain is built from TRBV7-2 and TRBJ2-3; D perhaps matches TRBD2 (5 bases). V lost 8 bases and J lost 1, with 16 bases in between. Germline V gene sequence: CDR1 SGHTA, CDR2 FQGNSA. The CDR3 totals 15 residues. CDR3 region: CASAAVATRTDTQYF. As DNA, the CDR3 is TGTGCCAGCGCAGCCGTAGCGACACGCACAGATACGCAGTATTTT.

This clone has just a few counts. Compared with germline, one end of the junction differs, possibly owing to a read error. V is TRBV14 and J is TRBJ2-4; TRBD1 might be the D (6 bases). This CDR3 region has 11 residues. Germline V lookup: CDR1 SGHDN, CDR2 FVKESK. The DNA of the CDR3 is TGTGCCAGCAGCCTCAGGGGCCCTTTGAACTTC. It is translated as CASSLRGPLNF.